This T cell receptor (beta chain) was observed in a study of OX40 agonist ivuxolimab in advanced cancers. Measured with immunoSEQ multiplex PCR; TCRdb has only the in-frame clones, and not every one. The top ten hold roughly 0.27% of the sample, which has around 92,000 clones, 85% to 95% seen once. The CDR3 covers 16 residues. Germline-derived CDR1 and CDR2 are SGHNT and YYREEE (reference sequence). V gave up 4 bases and J gave up 7 bases; unmatched junction bases: 7. J is TRBJ2-2 and V is TRBV5-4; 13 bases line up with TRBD2. The source was CD4+ or CD8+ T cells sorted from blood, collected in a trial of the OX40 agonist ivuxolimab. This receptor was taken from an adult with an advanced solid tumor such as melanoma, head and neck, liver or kidney cancer. CDR3 region: CASSLGTSGIVGELFF. DNA of the CDR3: TGTGCCAGCAGCCTCGGGACTAGCGGGATTGTCGGGGAGCTGTTTTTT.